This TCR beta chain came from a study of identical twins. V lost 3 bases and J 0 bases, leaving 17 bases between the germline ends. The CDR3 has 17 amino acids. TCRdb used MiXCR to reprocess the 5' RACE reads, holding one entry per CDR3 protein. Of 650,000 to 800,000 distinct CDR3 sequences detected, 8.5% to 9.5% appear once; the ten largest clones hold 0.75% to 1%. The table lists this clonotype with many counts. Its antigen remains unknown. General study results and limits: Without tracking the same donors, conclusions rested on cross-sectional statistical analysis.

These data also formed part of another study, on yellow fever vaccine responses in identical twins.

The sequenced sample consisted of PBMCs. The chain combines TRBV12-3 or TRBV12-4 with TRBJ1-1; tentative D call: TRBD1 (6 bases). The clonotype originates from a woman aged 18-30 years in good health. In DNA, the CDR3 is TGTGCCAGCAGTTTGCAGAGCAGGGGATTTATGAACACTGAAGCTTTCTTT. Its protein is CASSLQSRGFMNTEAFF.